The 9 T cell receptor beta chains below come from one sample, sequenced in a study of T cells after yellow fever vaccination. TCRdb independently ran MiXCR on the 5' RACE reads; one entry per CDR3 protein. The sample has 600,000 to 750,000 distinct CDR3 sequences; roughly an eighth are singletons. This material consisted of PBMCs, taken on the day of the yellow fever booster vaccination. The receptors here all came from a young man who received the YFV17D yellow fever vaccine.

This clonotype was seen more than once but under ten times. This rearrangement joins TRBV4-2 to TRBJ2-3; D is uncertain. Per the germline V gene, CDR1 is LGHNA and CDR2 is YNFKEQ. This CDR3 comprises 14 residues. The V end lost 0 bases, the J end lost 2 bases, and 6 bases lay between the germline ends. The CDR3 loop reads CASSQDRLTDTQYF. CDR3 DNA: TGTGCCAGCAGCCAAGACAGACTCACAGATACGCAGTATTTT.

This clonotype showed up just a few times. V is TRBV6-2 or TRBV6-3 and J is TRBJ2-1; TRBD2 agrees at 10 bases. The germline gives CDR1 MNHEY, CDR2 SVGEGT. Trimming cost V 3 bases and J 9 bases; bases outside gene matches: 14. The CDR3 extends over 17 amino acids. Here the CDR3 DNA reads TGTGCCAGCAGTTATACCCCTAGCGGGAGACTTGGCAGTGAGCAGTTCTTC. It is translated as CASSYTPSGRLGSEQFF.

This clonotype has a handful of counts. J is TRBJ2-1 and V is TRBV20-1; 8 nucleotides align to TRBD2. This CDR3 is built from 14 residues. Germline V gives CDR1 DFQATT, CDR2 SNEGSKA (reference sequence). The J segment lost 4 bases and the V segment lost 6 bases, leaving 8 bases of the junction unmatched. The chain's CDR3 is CSARGLEGYNEQFF. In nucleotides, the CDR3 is TGCAGTGCCCGGGGACTAGAAGGTTACAATGAGCAGTTCTTC.

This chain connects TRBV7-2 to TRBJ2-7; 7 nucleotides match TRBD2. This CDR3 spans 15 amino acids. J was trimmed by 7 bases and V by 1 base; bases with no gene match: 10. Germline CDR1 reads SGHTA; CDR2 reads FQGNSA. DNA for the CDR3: TGTGCCAGCAGCTTAGGCGTGGCGGGAGCAGGGGAGCAGTACTTC. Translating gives CASSLGVAGAGEQYF.

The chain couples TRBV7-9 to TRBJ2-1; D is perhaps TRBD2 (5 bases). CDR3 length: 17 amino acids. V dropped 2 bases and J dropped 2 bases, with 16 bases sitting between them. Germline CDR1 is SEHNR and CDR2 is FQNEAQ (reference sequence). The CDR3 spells CASSLTGEDWAYNEQFF. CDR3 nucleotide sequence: TGTGCCAGCAGCTTAACCGGAGAGGACTGGGCCTACAATGAGCAGTTCTTC.

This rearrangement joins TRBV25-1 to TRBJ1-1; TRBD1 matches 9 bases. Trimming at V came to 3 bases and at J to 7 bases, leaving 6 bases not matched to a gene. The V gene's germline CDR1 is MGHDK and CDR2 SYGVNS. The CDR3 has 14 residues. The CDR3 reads CASSDPGQGGEAFF. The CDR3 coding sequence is TGTGCCAGCAGTGATCCGGGACAGGGAGGTGAAGCTTTCTTT.

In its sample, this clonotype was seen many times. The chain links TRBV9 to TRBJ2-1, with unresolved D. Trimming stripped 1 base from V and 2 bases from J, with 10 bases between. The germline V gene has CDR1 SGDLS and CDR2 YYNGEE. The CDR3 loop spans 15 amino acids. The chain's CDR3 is CASSVMGGTYNEQFF. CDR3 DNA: TGTGCCAGCAGCGTAATGGGCGGAACCTACAATGAGCAGTTCTTC.

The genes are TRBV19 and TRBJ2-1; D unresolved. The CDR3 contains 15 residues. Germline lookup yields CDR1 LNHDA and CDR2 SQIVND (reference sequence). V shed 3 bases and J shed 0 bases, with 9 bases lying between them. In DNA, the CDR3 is TGTGCCAGTAGTATCGGAGCTCGCTCCTACAATGAGCAGTTCTTC. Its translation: CASSIGARSYNEQFF.

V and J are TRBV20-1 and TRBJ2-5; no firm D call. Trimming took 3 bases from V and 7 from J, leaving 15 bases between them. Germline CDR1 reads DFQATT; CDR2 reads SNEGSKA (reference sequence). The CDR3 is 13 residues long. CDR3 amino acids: CSARTQYGGTQYF. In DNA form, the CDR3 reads TGCAGTGCTAGGACCCAGTACGGCGGGACCCAGTACTTC.